This section outlines one T cell receptor (beta chain) sequence together with its context. The source of the sample is a study of blood T cell repertoires in COVID-19. About the study: Samples taken during acute and convalescent COVID-19 were collected in the United States, Italy and Spain. PBMCs, B-cell-depleted T cells, or T cells were the source of the cDNA or gDNA that made up the material.

CDR3 length: 14 residues. The V end was cut by 3 bases, the J end by 3 bases, with 8 bases between. The germline V gene encodes CDR1 SNHLY and CDR2 FYNNEI. Per the authors' pipeline: How many nucleated cells were present was estimated from reference gene primer amplification. Clones were read by immunoSEQ multiplex PCR, and TCRdb kept only the in-frame ones, dropping some. V and J calls and clone size are copied from that table; D and trimming were computed from the DNA. Of about 490,000 clones listed, roughly 85% are singletons. The chain combines TRBV2 with TRBJ1-4; TRBD1 might be the D (5 bases). The TCR comes from a human donor in a cohort sampled during active COVID-19. The sample consisted of peripheral blood. DNA of the CDR3: TGTGCCAGCAGTGATGGGGGGGCTAATGAAAAACTGTTTTTT. It codes for CASSDGGANEKLFF.